The present T cell receptor beta chain was sequenced within a study of brain T cells in children with intractable seizures. Time point in this sample: blood from clinic visit 5 months post-surgery; TSC patient then seizure free. The CDR3 totals 13 residues. Germline V gene data show CDR1 as LNHDA and CDR2 as SQIVND (reference sequence). V lost 7 bases, J lost 0 bases, and 9 bases lay in between. Sequencing was performed with immunoSEQ multiplex PCR; in TCRdb, only in-frame clones are kept and a portion is missing. This sample has about 340,000 clones, with roughly 93% found just once. This sample comprised peripheral blood, obtained around 5 months after surgery. This sequence joins TRBV19 and TRBJ1-2; D may be TRBD1 (5 bases). This clonotype was sampled from a boy under three years old with tuberous sclerosis and intractable seizures. In DNA form, the CDR3 reads TGTGCCAGTACCGACAGTTCTAACTATGGCTACACCTTC. Protein sequence: CASTDSSNYGYTF.